The source of this T cell receptor (beta chain) is a study of human T cells and chemical hapten exposure. The study's findings and limits: Patch test score tracked positively with PT1 expanded TCR counts.

The study's library attached unique molecular identifiers to single cDNA molecules. Via MiXCR, TCRdb re-called the RACE reads, giving one row per CDR3 protein. The table includes some 380,000 distinct CDR3 sequences, more than 4.5% detected once. The time point: patch test 1, 2 weeks after DPC sensitization. Treatment given: therapeutic diphenylcyclopropenone sensitization with weekly scalp DPC. CDR1 is MNHEY and CDR2 is SVGEGT in the germline V gene. The CDR3 has 13 amino acids. V was shortened by 10 bases and J by 3 bases, with 15 bases between the two germline ends. A note on this clonotype: The antigen is unknown.

The chain recombines TRBV6-2 or TRBV6-3 with TRBJ1-1, with D possibly matching TRBD1 (5 bases). The sequenced sample was whole blood, obtained in connection with sensitization to the hapten diphenylcyclopropenone (DPC). This TCR derives from a woman aged 45-65 years with alopecia areata. Some clones in this sample may be carry-over from other donors' samples. The CDR3 sequence: CATPGGGYTEAFF. CDR3 bases: TGTGCCACCCCGGGGGGGGGGTACACTGAAGCTTTCTTT.